This T cell receptor beta chain was profiled in a study of blood T cell repertoires in COVID-19 (dated by TCRdb to about 2020). For context, the study as a whole: Collaborator samples came from the United States, Italy and Spain and covered acute and convalescent phases of COVID-19. The sample metadata nearly always contained a de-identified subject ID, COVID-19 status, age in years and sex. Where available, HLA class I and class II types were taken from metadata supplied by the sample provider and were not determined by assay-based typing. The repertoires were released in a freely available public database meant as a resource for research on the immune response to SARS-CoV-2. Subjects who had been exposed to COVID-19, were actively infected with it, or had recovered from it provided the deeply sampled blood TCRbeta repertoires that made up the dataset. The samples were drawn from the first 160 participants of the ongoing ImmuneRACE study and from over 950 subjects provided by 6 global collaborators. The material from the prospective study consisted of cDNA or gDNA derived from T cells, B-cell-depleted T cells, or PBMCs.

The immunoSEQ Assay, a bias-controlled multiplex PCR, was used to amplify TCRbeta CDR3 regions from genomic DNA. On the study's bioinformatics: Nucleated cell counts per sample were estimated from amplification of reference gene primers within the assay. To quantify the absolute abundance of each unique TCRbeta CDR3 rearrangement, sequence reads were collapsed and filtered. For each sample, productive Simpson clonality was calculated by taking the square root of Simpson's diversity index across productive rearrangements. TCRdb's version of the immuneACCESS table is confined to in-frame rearrangements and falls short of the full clone set. An unresolved V gene accounts for under half of the shortfall where checked; the remainder is of unknown origin. The V and J calls and clone size were taken over from that table, and D and trimming were inferred from the DNA. The sample table holds fewer than 300,000 clones, of which about 89% were seen once. The top ten clones comprise over 2% of the sample.

What the research found in general, with its limitations: The amount of clinical and demographic metadata varied by source and participant and was provided uncurated.

Comments on this clone: What this receptor recognizes is not known. Nothing much larger sits one base from this clone, and base qualities are not available.

The CDR3 holds 13 amino acids from the cysteine to the phenylalanine. Just CDR3 DNA is preserved here, 39 bases in frame from base 1. V and J lose 4 bases and 6 bases, and a span of 13 bases separates them. From a lookup of the germline V gene, CDR1 and CDR2 are SGHRS and YFSETQ. In Seattle, one collaborating source enrolled patients while the infection was active and tracked those patients longitudinally over the course of disease. Collaborating institutions collected whole blood in K2EDTA tubes following their own protocols. For TCRbeta analysis, collaborator samples were shipped as frozen whole blood, as isolated PBMCs, or as DNA extracted from either sample type.

Sequencing was performed on peripheral blood. The source is a woman aged 25 to 39 with COVID-19, enrolled during active disease. The V and J genes are TRBV5-1 and TRBJ1-2; D gene: possibly TRBD1, on 6 matching bases. The encoded CDR3 is CASSAQGHDGYTF. The DNA sequence follows: TGCGCCAGCAGCGCTCAGGGACACGATGGCTACACCTTC.